These 31 T cell receptor beta chains originate from one sample sequenced in a study of vaccination and CD4 T cells after COVID-19. The Oncomine TCR Beta short-read assay sequenced DNA from cultured CD4+ T cells. Via MiXCR, TCRdb re-called the PCR reads, giving one row per CDR3 protein. The sample consists of about 16,000 distinct CDR3 sequences, under 55% of them appearing once. These TCRs are of unknown antigen specificity. Time point indicated: late sampling 161 to 241 days after vaccination in three convalescent patients. Stated treatment: roughly ten-day PBMC culture with coronavirus spike peptide pools or control peptides (ViraFEST assay). This specimen consisted of CD4+ T cells from blood, cultured in vitro, obtained about 7 months after SARS-CoV-2 vaccination. The source is a human donor who had recovered from COVID-19.

This clonotype was seen more than once but under ten times. V and J are TRBV20-1 and TRBJ2-3; D might be TRBD2 (5 bases). Trimming shortened V by 1 base and J by 6 bases, and 11 bases separated the two germline ends. Germline CDR1 is DFQATT and CDR2 is SNEGSKA (reference sequence). The length of the CDR3 is 13 residues. The DNA for the CDR3 is TGCAGTGCTAGAGTAACCGGGGTGGATACGCAGTATTTT. The encoded protein is CSARVTGVDTQYF.

The V call is TRBV7-2, the J call TRBJ1-5; D may be TRBD1 (6 bases). V was pared by 5 bases and J by 0 bases, with 20 bases between. This CDR3 comprises 18 residues. Germline CDR1 SGHTA, CDR2 FQGNSA. The CDR3: CASSPGTPGIVSNQPQHF. The CDR3 DNA is TGTGCCAGCAGCCCCGGGACACCAGGTATCGTTAGCAATCAGCCCCAGCATTTT.

The genes are TRBV5-4 and TRBJ2-7; the match to TRBD1 covers 8 bases. The CDR3 has 13 residues. V gave up 4 bases and J gave up 5 bases; unmatched junction bases: 5. CDR1 is SGHNT and CDR2 is YYREEE in the germline V gene (reference sequence). The CDR3 sequence is CASSLRGPHEQYF. For the CDR3, the DNA is TGTGCCAGCAGCCTCAGGGGGCCCCACGAGCAGTACTTC.

This clonotype was counted between two and nine times. The chain recombines TRBV7-3 with TRBJ1-6; no definite D call. The CDR3 loop spans 14 amino acids. The V gene's germline CDR1 is SGHTA and CDR2 FQGTGA. Trimming removed 2 bases at V and 8 bases at J, with 10 bases between. CDR3 in DNA: TGTGCCAGCAGCTTATTAGGGTATGATTCACCCCTCCACTTT. Amino acids: CASSLLGYDSPLHF.

This clonotype turned up a few times. The rearrangement joins TRBV6-5 to TRBJ1-2; D unclear. Germline V CDR1 and CDR2: MNHEY, SVGAGI. Trimming took off 2 bases at V and 2 bases at J, with 6 bases between the two ends. The CDR3 runs 13 residues. CDR3 sequence: CASSYRENYGYTF. The CDR3 DNA sequence: TGTGCCAGCAGTTACAGGGAGAACTATGGCTACACCTTC.

This clonotype was picked up a small number of times. The chain carries TRBV12-3 or TRBV12-4 and TRBJ2-7; perhaps D is TRBD1 or TRBD2 (5 bases each). The CDR3 length is 15 residues. The ends were cut back, 3 bases at V and 1 base at J, with 13 bases in the middle. CDR3: CASSLGERLSYEQYF. Here the CDR3 DNA reads TGTGCCAGCAGTTTGGGGGAGCGCTTATCCTACGAGCAGTACTTC.

The DNA for the CDR3 is TGTGCCAGCAGCCCCCTGGGGGGGGGAACTAACTATGGCTACACCTTC. Protein: CASSPLGGGTNYGYTF. The chain uses TRBV7-9 and TRBJ1-2; perhaps TRBD1 as D (5 bases). In germline, CDR1 is SEHNR, CDR2 FQNEAQ (reference sequence). The CDR3 totals 16 residues. V gave up 5 bases and J gave up 0 bases, with 16 bases separating them.

This clonotype was observed a few times. This rearrangement joins TRBV20-1 to TRBJ2-7, with 8 bases that match TRBD1. The J segment lost 10 bases and the V segment lost 6 bases, leaving 11 bases of the junction unmatched. The CDR3 contains 12 residues. The germline V gene has CDR1 DFQATT and CDR2 SNEGSKA (reference sequence). The CDR3 coding sequence is TGCAGTGCAACGCCGGGACAGGAGGCCCAGTACTTC. Translated: CSATPGQEAQYF.

The chain is built from TRBV6-2 or TRBV6-3 and TRBJ2-1, with D perhaps matching TRBD2 (6 bases). From germline, CDR1 is MNHEY and CDR2 SVGEGT. The CDR3 spans 13 residues. V lost 6 bases, J lost 4 bases, and 10 bases lay in between. DNA for the CDR3: TGTGCCAGCAGCTCGCTAGCGTACAATGAGCAGTTCTTC. Translating it yields CASSSLAYNEQFF.

V is TRBV20-1 and J is TRBJ1-2, with D uncertain. From germline, CDR1 is DFQATT and CDR2 SNEGSKA (reference sequence). V was cut by 3 bases and J by 4 bases, with 15 bases left in between. This CDR3 is built from 14 residues. CDR3 loop: CSARRLASPYGYTF. The CDR3 coding sequence is TGCAGTGCTAGGAGGTTGGCATCCCCCTATGGCTACACCTTC.

V and J are TRBV6-2 or TRBV6-3 and TRBJ2-3; no reliable D call. The V and J ends lost 6 bases and 0 bases respectively, with 22 bases between them. The CDR3 has 18 residues. Germline V CDR1 and CDR2: MNHEY, SVGEGT. As DNA, the CDR3 is TGTGCCAGCAGCCCCCCACCCTTTGGAATCTCTAGCACAGATACGCAGTATTTT. The encoded protein is CASSPPPFGISSTDTQYF.

In regard to this clonotype: The junction departs from the called germline gene at one end, perhaps through a read error. The V call is TRBV7-6, the J call TRBJ1-2, with a tentative D call TRBD1 (5 bases). Looked up from germline, CDR1 is SGHVS and CDR2 is FNYEAQ. The CDR3 is 14 residues long. CDR3 residues: CASSLDPGTVGYTF. CDR3 sequence (DNA): TGTGCCAGCAGTTTAGATCCCGGGACCGTGGGCTACACCTTC.

This clonotype was picked up one time. This chain joins TRBV19 and TRBJ2-7; 9 nucleotides match TRBD1. This CDR3 has 14 amino acids. Germline CDR1 and CDR2: LNHDA and SQIVND (reference sequence). V dropped 5 bases and J dropped 1; count of bases not matched to a gene: 3. Here the CDR3 reads CASSWDRESYEQYF. The CDR3 coding sequence is TGTGCCAGTAGTTGGGACAGGGAGTCCTACGAGCAGTACTTC.

Only one count was recorded for this clonotype. The chain joins TRBV19 to TRBJ2-7, with a weak D call TRBD1 (6 bases). Looked up from germline, CDR1 is LNHDA and CDR2 is SQIVND (reference sequence). Trimming shortened V by 4 bases and J by 1 base, and 14 bases separated the two germline ends. The CDR3 is 15 amino acids. CDR3 coding DNA: TGTGCCAGTAGTACCACATGGGACACTTCCTACGAGCAGTACTTC. It translates to CASSTTWDTSYEQYF. The variable domain in full, completed from reference TRBV19 and TRBJ2-7, reads DGGITQSPKYLFRKEGQNVTLSCEQNLNHDAMYWYRQDPGQGLRLIYYSQIVNDFQKGDIAEGYSVSREKKESFPLTVTSAQKNPTAFYLCASSTTWDTSYEQYFGPGTRLTVT.

The V call is TRBV24-1, the J call TRBJ1-2, with TRBD1 matching over 8 bases. Germline CDR1 is KGHDR and CDR2 is SFDVKD. The J segment lost 2 bases and the V segment lost 4 bases, leaving 8 bases of the junction unmatched. This CDR3 is 16 amino acids long. CDR3 residues: CATSDPTGEDNYGYTF. The CDR3 nucleotides read TGTGCCACCAGTGACCCGACAGGGGAGGACAACTATGGCTACACCTTC.

The chain recombines TRBV20-1 with TRBJ2-7, with 10 bases fitting TRBD1. Per germline, CDR1 DFQATT and CDR2 SNEGSKA (reference sequence). CDR3 size: 13 residues. With 4 bases clipped from V and 7 bases from J, the junction kept 7 bases outside the gene matches. CDR3 nucleotide sequence: TGCAGTGCTACCGGGACAGGGGTGAGGGAGCAGTACTTC. Protein product: CSATGTGVREQYF.

This clonotype was detected a few times. The chain carries TRBV27 and TRBJ1-1; no firm D call. This CDR3 spans 15 amino acids. Trimming removed 5 bases at V and 1 base at J, with 14 bases between. Looked up from germline, CDR1 is MNHEY and CDR2 is SMNVEV (reference sequence). In nucleotides, the CDR3 is TGTGCCAGCAGTCCTCTCAACGGATGGAACACTGAAGCTTTCTTT. It yields the protein CASSPLNGWNTEAFF.

This sequence joins TRBV6-1 and TRBJ2-7; 8 bases line up with TRBD1. V dropped 6 bases and J dropped 5; count of bases not matched to a gene: 9. The CDR3 extends over 14 amino acids. The V gene's germline CDR1 is MNHNS and CDR2 SASEGT. CDR3 DNA sequence: TGTGCCAGCAGACGAGGACAGGGAGGCAACGAGCAGTACTTC. Translating it yields CASRRGQGGNEQYF.

This clonotype was observed a handful of times. The chain's CDR3 is CASSLLTMGLGADTQYF. The CDR3, as DNA: TGTGCCAGCAGTTTATTGACGATGGGACTTGGGGCAGATACGCAGTATTTT. This sequence joins TRBV27 and TRBJ2-3; perhaps TRBD2 as D (6 bases). The CDR3 loop spans 17 amino acids. Germline lookup yields CDR1 MNHEY and CDR2 SMNVEV (reference sequence). Trimming cost V 1 base and J 4 bases, with 18 bases left between them.

This clonotype was found a few times. This chain uses TRBV7-3 with TRBJ2-1; 7 nucleotides line up with TRBD2. The CDR3 consists of 15 residues. The V gene end was trimmed by 8 bases and the J gene end by 12 bases; junction bases not matched to a gene: 19. Germline lookup yields CDR1 SGHTA and CDR2 FQGTGA. The CDR3 DNA sequence: TGTGCCAGCCAAGCTAGGGGAGGGATGGGGCAACGGCAGTTCTTC. This gives the protein CASQARGGMGQRQFF.

CDR3 region: CATSDPGLAPTGELFF. The CDR3 coding sequence is TGTGCCACCAGTGATCCGGGACTAGCGCCGACCGGGGAGCTGTTTTTT. The gene calls are TRBV24-1 and TRBJ2-2; 10 bases agree with TRBD2. V lost 3 bases to trimming and J lost 5 bases; unmatched junction nucleotides: 5. The CDR3 runs to 16 residues. Looked up from germline, CDR1 is KGHDR and CDR2 is SFDVKD.

This clonotype has a handful of counts. The chain links TRBV2 to TRBJ1-2; weak D call: TRBD1 (5 bases). The germline CDR1 and CDR2 sequences are SNHLY and FYNNEI. The V and J ends lost 2 bases and 6 bases respectively, with 10 bases between them. The CDR3 runs 13 residues. CDR3 amino acids: CASSERGGDGYTF. The CDR3 nucleotides read TGTGCCAGCAGTGAACGGGGAGGGGATGGCTACACCTTC.

This clonotype was seen a handful of times. The chain combines TRBV20-1 with TRBJ1-5; TRBD1 aligns across 7 bases. V lost 0 bases and J lost 7; bases outside the gene matches: 12. Looked up from germline, CDR1 is DFQATT and CDR2 is SNEGSKA (reference sequence). The CDR3 contains 16 residues. The CDR3 DNA sequence: TGCAGTGCTAGAGATCGGTCCAGGGGGAAAGAACAGCCCCAGCATTTT. Its protein product is CSARDRSRGKEQPQHF.

J is TRBJ1-2 and V is TRBV20-1, with a weak D call TRBD1 (6 bases). The CDR3 runs to 15 residues. CDR1 is DFQATT and CDR2 is SNEGSKA in the germline V gene (reference sequence). V lost 0 bases, J lost 1 base, and 12 bases lay in between. The CDR3 sequence is CSARDRGGGNYGYTF. In nucleotides, the CDR3 is TGCAGTGCTAGAGACAGGGGAGGGGGTAACTATGGCTACACCTTC.

The sample holds a few counts of this clonotype. CDR3: CASSLTRDRWQPQHF. The CDR3 DNA is TGTGCCAGCAGTTTGACACGGGACAGATGGCAGCCCCAGCATTTT. The chain has TRBV7-8 and TRBJ1-5; TRBD1 aligns across 7 bases. This CDR3 has 15 amino acids. CDR1 is SGHVS, CDR2 FQNEAQ, per germline. The junction had 12 bases not matched to a gene; V was cut back by 6 bases and J by 7 bases.

CDR3 coding DNA: TGTGCCAGCAGCTTGAGTGGAGGAGATACGCAGTATTTT. Its translation: CASSLSGGDTQYF. The rearrangement uses TRBV7-9 and TRBJ2-3; TRBD2 might be the D (5 bases). The V end was cut by 3 bases, the J end by 5 bases, with 9 bases between. Germline V lookup: CDR1 SEHNR, CDR2 FQNEAQ (reference sequence). This CDR3 contains 13 residues. Looking up the rest from reference TRBV7-9 and TRBJ2-3 gives the full variable domain: DTGVSQNPRHKITKRGQNVTFRCDPISEHNRLYWYRQTLGQGPEFLTYFQNEAQLEKSRLLSDRFSAERPKGSFSTLEIQRTEQGDSAMYLCASSLSGGDTQYFGPGTRLTVL.

The chain combines TRBV7-9 with TRBJ2-3; 8 positions match TRBD2. The germline CDR1 and CDR2 sequences are SEHNR and FQNEAQ (reference sequence). Trimming removed 1 base from V and 2 bases from J; junction bases left unmatched: 11. There are 18 residues in the CDR3. CDR3 sequence reads: CASSLEVTRAGDTDTQYF. The CDR3 region has the DNA TGTGCCAGCAGCTTAGAGGTCACTCGAGCGGGAGACACAGATACGCAGTATTTT.

This clonotype was seen only a few times. The junction departs from germline at one end; a sequencing error may be responsible. The chain uses TRBV7-7 and TRBJ2-7; D is unresolved. The CDR3 totals 14 residues. Germline V lookup: CDR1 SSHAT, CDR2 FNYEAQ (reference sequence). CDR3 region: CASSPTRGSGEQYF. The CDR3 nucleotides read TGTGCTAGCAGCCCAACACGAGGATCAGGCGAGCAGTACTTC. The full variable domain, completed using reference TRBV7-7 and TRBJ2-7, is GAGVSQSPRYKVTKRGQDVTLRCDPISSHATLYWYQQALGQGPEFLTYFNYEAQPDKSGLPSDRFSAERPEGSISTLTIQRTEQRDSAMYRCASSPTRGSGEQYFGPGTRLTVT.

The V call is TRBV19, the J call TRBJ1-5; the match to TRBD1 covers 9 bases. V dropped 6 bases and J dropped 5; count of bases not matched to a gene: 2. The V gene's germline CDR1 is LNHDA and CDR2 SQIVND (reference sequence). The CDR3 is 13 residues long. CDR3 sequence reads: CASRRTGDQPQHF. The CDR3, as DNA: TGTGCCAGTAGGCGGACAGGGGATCAGCCCCAGCATTTT.

CDR3 sequence reads: CASSEQGQFF. Here the CDR3 DNA reads TGTGCCAGCAGCGAACAGGGCCAGTTCTTC. V gene TRBV21-1 combines with J gene TRBJ2-1; whether TRBD1, the table's D call, matches the DNA was not checked. TRBV21-1 is tagged as a pseudogene. The CDR3 sequence is 10 residues long.

The V and J genes are TRBV14 and TRBJ2-5, with D possibly matching TRBD1 (5 bases). The CDR3 is 15 amino acids. Trimming pared 1 base from V and 7 bases from J, leaving 16 bases between. The V gene's germline CDR1 is SGHDN and CDR2 FVKESK. In DNA form, the CDR3 reads TGTGCCAGCAGCCAAGCAGGGAAGACATGGGGGACCCAGTACTTC. Its protein is CASSQAGKTWGTQYF.